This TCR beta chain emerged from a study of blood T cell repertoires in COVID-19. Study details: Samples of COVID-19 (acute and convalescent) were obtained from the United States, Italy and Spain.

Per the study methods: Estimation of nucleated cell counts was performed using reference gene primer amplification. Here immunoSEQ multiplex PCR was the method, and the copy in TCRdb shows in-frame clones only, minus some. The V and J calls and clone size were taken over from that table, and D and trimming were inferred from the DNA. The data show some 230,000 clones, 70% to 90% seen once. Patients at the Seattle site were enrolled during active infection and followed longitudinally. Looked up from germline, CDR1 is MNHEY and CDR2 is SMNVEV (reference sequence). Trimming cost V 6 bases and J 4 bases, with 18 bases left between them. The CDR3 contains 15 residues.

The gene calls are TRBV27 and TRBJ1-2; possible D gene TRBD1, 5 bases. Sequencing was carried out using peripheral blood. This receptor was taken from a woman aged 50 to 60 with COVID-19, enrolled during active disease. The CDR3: CASSLRAESVYGYTF. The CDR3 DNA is TGTGCCAGCAGCCTCAGGGCAGAATCCGTCTATGGCTACACCTTC.